These T cell receptor beta chains were read from a single sample in a study of technical replicates of blood from a handful of donors. TCRdb's table, derived via immunoSEQ multiplex PCR, lists solely in-frame clones and lacks some. The sample includes about 15,000 clones, around 80% of them seen just once. The specimen sequenced was PBMCs. The receptors shown here come from a human donor in good health. CDR3s include the opening cysteine and the closing phenylalanine or tryptophan. The order of the fields is J gene, clone size, V gene, D gene, CDR3 DNA, CDR3 protein. A D gene is named only where the DNA matches it firmly. Only some rows state a clone size, as once, few, many or a class for expanded clones.

j_call: TRBJ2-1
clone_size: .
v_call: TRBV7-8
d_call: .
cdr3_nt: TGTGCCAGCAGCTTACCGGCTAGCCCTTACAATGAGCAGTTCTTC
cdr3_aa: CASSLPASPYNEQFF

j_call: TRBJ2-1
clone_size: .
v_call: TRBV5-1
d_call: TRBD2
cdr3_nt: TGCGCCAGCAGCTCGATACTAGCGGGCGAGTACAATGAGCAGTTCTTC
cdr3_aa: CASSSILAGEYNEQFF

j_call: TRBJ2-7
clone_size: .
v_call: TRBV10-1
d_call: .
cdr3_nt: TGCGCCAGCAGCCCTAGGGGGGGCGAAGACGAGCAGTACTTC
cdr3_aa: CASSPRGGEDEQYF

j_call: TRBJ2-7
clone_size: .
v_call: TRBV6-5
d_call: TRBD1
cdr3_nt: TGTGCCAGCAGTTACTGGGACAGCGGATCGTACGAGCAGTACTTC
cdr3_aa: CASSYWDSGSYEQYF

j_call: TRBJ2-7
clone_size: .
v_call: TRBV18
d_call: TRBD1
cdr3_nt: TGTGCCAGCTCATTACGGACAGGGGGCTCCTACGAGCAGTACTTC
cdr3_aa: CASSLRTGGSYEQYF

j_call: TRBJ2-7
clone_size: few
v_call: TRBV5-4
d_call: .
cdr3_nt: TGTGCCAGCAGCCTCCGGGACGGGAGCTCCTACGAGCAGTACTTC
cdr3_aa: CASSLRDGSSYEQYF

j_call: TRBJ2-5
clone_size: .
v_call: TRBV2
d_call: .
cdr3_nt: TGTGCCGGCGCATACAGGGGAGGTGAGACCCAGTACTTC
cdr3_aa: CAGAYRGGETQYF

j_call: TRBJ2-7
clone_size: once
v_call: TRBV19
d_call: TRBD1
cdr3_nt: TGTGCCAGTAGTCCGGACAGGGTTAGGAACGAGCAGTACTTC
cdr3_aa: CASSPDRVRNEQYF

j_call: TRBJ2-7
clone_size: .
v_call: TRBV27
d_call: .
cdr3_nt: TGTGCCAGCAGTTATCAGGGAACCTCCTACGAGCAGTACTTC
cdr3_aa: CASSYQGTSYEQYF

j_call: TRBJ2-1
clone_size: .
v_call: TRBV13
d_call: .
cdr3_nt: TGTGCCAGCAGCTTAGGTTTAGAGCAGTTCTTC
cdr3_aa: CASSLGLEQFF

j_call: TRBJ2-1
clone_size: .
v_call: TRBV5-1
d_call: TRBD1
cdr3_nt: TGCGCCAGCAGCGACGGGACAGGCTCCTACAATGAGCAGTTCTTC
cdr3_aa: CASSDGTGSYNEQFF

j_call: TRBJ2-7
clone_size: .
v_call: TRBV6-1
d_call: .
cdr3_nt: TGTGCCAGCAGTGAAGTCCCAACCTACGAGCAGTACTTC
cdr3_aa: CASSEVPTYEQYF

j_call: TRBJ1-5
clone_size: .
v_call: TRBV7-8
d_call: TRBD1
cdr3_nt: TGTGCCAGCAGCTTATGGCGGCCTCCTTTTACAGGGGGCAATCAGCCCCAGCATTTT
cdr3_aa: CASSLWRPPFTGGNQPQHF

j_call: TRBJ1-1
clone_size: .
v_call: TRBV7-9
d_call: TRBD1
cdr3_nt: TGTGCCAGCAGCCGTGGGACAGCGAGCACTGAAGCTTTCTTT
cdr3_aa: CASSRGTASTEAFF

j_call: TRBJ2-7
clone_size: .
v_call: TRBV9
d_call: TRBD2
cdr3_nt: TGTGCCAGCAGCCGGGAGGTTGGTAGGGCCTACGAGCAGTACTTC
cdr3_aa: CASSREVGRAYEQYF

j_call: TRBJ1-1
clone_size: .
v_call: TRBV19
d_call: TRBD1
cdr3_nt: TGTGCCAGTAGTATGTCAGGGGGATTTGGGAACACTGAAGCTTTCTTT
cdr3_aa: CASSMSGGFGNTEAFF

j_call: TRBJ1-3
clone_size: .
v_call: TRBV7-3
d_call: .
cdr3_nt: TGTGCCAGCAGCCCTCAGGGGCTGGAAAACACCATATATTTT
cdr3_aa: CASSPQGLENTIYF

j_call: TRBJ2-7
clone_size: .
v_call: TRBV6-5
d_call: TRBD1
cdr3_nt: TGTGCCAGCAGTTACTCCCGGGACAGGGGTTACGAGCAGTACTTC
cdr3_aa: CASSYSRDRGYEQYF

j_call: TRBJ2-1
clone_size: few
v_call: TRBV5-1
d_call: .
cdr3_nt: TGCGCCAGCAGCCCTAGCGAAAATGAGCAGTTCTTC
cdr3_aa: CASSPSENEQFF

j_call: TRBJ2-1
clone_size: .
v_call: TRBV9
d_call: .
cdr3_nt: TGTGCCAGCAGCAAGGACAGCGCGTGGCATGAGCAGTTCTTC
cdr3_aa: CASSKDSAWHEQFF

j_call: TRBJ2-5
clone_size: once
v_call: TRBV5-1
d_call: TRBD2
cdr3_nt: TGCGCCAGCAGCCCCATTACTAGCGGCTCAGAGACCCAGTACTTC
cdr3_aa: CASSPITSGSETQYF

j_call: TRBJ2-5
clone_size: .
v_call: TRBV5-8
d_call: TRBD2
cdr3_nt: TGTGCCAGCAGGTGGGGGAGGGCCCTACAAGAGACCCAGTACTTC
cdr3_aa: CASRWGRALQETQYF

j_call: TRBJ2-7
clone_size: .
v_call: TRBV7-9
d_call: TRBD2
cdr3_nt: TGTGCCAGCAGCTTAGGACGGCTCGCGGGAGCCCACGAGCAGTACTTC
cdr3_aa: CASSLGRLAGAHEQYF

j_call: TRBJ2-1
clone_size: .
v_call: TRBV6-1
d_call: TRBD1
cdr3_nt: TGTGCCAGCGACAGGGGGTCGTACGATGAGCAGTTCTTC
cdr3_aa: CASDRGSYDEQFF

j_call: TRBJ2-7
clone_size: .
v_call: TRBV14
d_call: .
cdr3_nt: TGTGCCAGCAGCCAGTTGGCAGGGACCTACGAGCAGTACTTC
cdr3_aa: CASSQLAGTYEQYF

j_call: TRBJ2-1
clone_size: .
v_call: TRBV27
d_call: .
cdr3_nt: TGTGCCAGCAGTTTGGACCCGTCGGGGAGGACTGAGCAGTTCTTC
cdr3_aa: CASSLDPSGRTEQFF

j_call: TRBJ1-5
clone_size: .
v_call: TRBV27
d_call: TRBD1
cdr3_nt: TGTGCCAGCAGGTATACAGGGGTTGGCAATCAGCCCCAGCATTTT
cdr3_aa: CASRYTGVGNQPQHF

j_call: TRBJ1-1
clone_size: .
v_call: TRBV7-8
d_call: .
cdr3_nt: TGTGCCAGCAGCTTAAGTGAGGCGAACACTGAAGCTTTCTTT
cdr3_aa: CASSLSEANTEAFF

j_call: TRBJ2-6
clone_size: once
v_call: TRBV6-1
d_call: .
cdr3_nt: TGTGCCAGCAGATTGAGCCATTCTGGGGCCAACGTCCTGACTTTC
cdr3_aa: CASRLSHSGANVLTF

j_call: TRBJ2-1
clone_size: few
v_call: TRBV27
d_call: .
cdr3_nt: TGTGCCAGCAGTTTACTCGGGTCTTACTACAATGAGCAGTTCTTC
cdr3_aa: CASSLLGSYYNEQFF

j_call: TRBJ2-1
clone_size: .
v_call: TRBV28
d_call: TRBD1
cdr3_nt: TGTGCCAGCAGGGAACCGGGACAGGGGTACAATGAGCAGTTCTTC
cdr3_aa: CASREPGQGYNEQFF

j_call: TRBJ2-5
clone_size: .
v_call: TRBV19
d_call: .
cdr3_nt: TGTGCCAGTAGAGGATACGGACACTTCCAAGAGACCCAGTACTTC
cdr3_aa: CASRGYGHFQETQYF

j_call: TRBJ2-7
clone_size: .
v_call: TRBV27
d_call: TRBD2
cdr3_nt: TGTGCCAGCAGTTCCCCACTAGCGGGAGTAATATACGAGCAGTACTTC
cdr3_aa: CASSSPLAGVIYEQYF

j_call: TRBJ2-7
clone_size: .
v_call: TRBV9
d_call: TRBD1
cdr3_nt: TGTGCCAGCAGCCCCCAAACAGGGGGGTTTGTGGACGAGCAGTACTTC
cdr3_aa: CASSPQTGGFVDEQYF

j_call: TRBJ1-2
clone_size: once
v_call: TRBV7-9
d_call: .
cdr3_nt: TGTGCCAGCAGCTTTGATCAGGGCCATGGCTACACCTTC
cdr3_aa: CASSFDQGHGYTF